This TCR beta chain comes out of a study of CD8+ T cells in alopecia areata. Study-wide context: Dosing spanned 6 to 18 months on tofacitinib, then 6 months off drug. For treated patients, severity scores reflected the percentage of scalp area affected.

Treatment specified: oral pan-JAK inhibitor, 5-10 mg twice daily. Reverse transcription of extracted RNA yielded cDNA, which provided the sequencing template. Clones were read by immunoSEQ multiplex PCR, and TCRdb kept only the in-frame ones, dropping some. The table includes under 200,000 clones, less than 70% detected once. Concerning this clone: Antigen: not known.

CDR3 length: 15 residues. Germline CDR1 and CDR2: LGHNA and YNFKEQ. V was clipped by 0 bases and J by 4 bases, with 13 bases between them. Overall study findings and caveats: Among the top 100, expanded CD8+ clones, as well as scalp clonality, were significantly decreased by tofacitinib.

The chain couples TRBV4-2 to TRBJ2-7; D is possibly TRBD1 or TRBD2 (5 bases each). The sample consisted of CD4+ T cells sorted from blood, taken at week 4, from a patient treated with tofacitinib. The source of this sequence is a human donor with alopecia areata. The CDR3 region is CASSQDYEGIYEQYF. The DNA of the CDR3 is TGTGCCAGCAGCCAAGATTATGAGGGGATATACGAGCAGTACTTC.